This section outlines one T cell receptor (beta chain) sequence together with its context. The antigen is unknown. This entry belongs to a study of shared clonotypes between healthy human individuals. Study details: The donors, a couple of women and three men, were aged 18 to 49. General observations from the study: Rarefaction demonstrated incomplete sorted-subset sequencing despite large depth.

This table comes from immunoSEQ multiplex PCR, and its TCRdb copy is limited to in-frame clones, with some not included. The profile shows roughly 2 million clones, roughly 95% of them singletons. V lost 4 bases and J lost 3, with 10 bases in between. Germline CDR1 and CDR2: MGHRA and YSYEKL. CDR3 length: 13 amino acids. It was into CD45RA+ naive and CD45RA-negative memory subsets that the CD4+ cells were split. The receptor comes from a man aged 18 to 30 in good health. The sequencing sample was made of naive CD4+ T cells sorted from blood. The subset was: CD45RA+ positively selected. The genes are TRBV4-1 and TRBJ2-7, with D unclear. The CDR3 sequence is CASSPTLSYEQYF. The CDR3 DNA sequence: TGCGCCAGCAGCCCGACTCTCAGCTACGAGCAGTACTTC.